These 8 T cell receptor beta chains originate from one sample sequenced in a study of T cell responses to AZD1222 COVID-19 vaccine. The repertoire was sequenced with immunoSEQ multiplex PCR; TCRdb's copy has only in-frame clones and lacks some. The sample has 120,000 or so clones, around 83% seen once. The sample here was peripheral blood, taken 28 days after the second AZD1222 dose. The source is an adult who received the AZD1222 COVID-19 vaccine.

The chain carries TRBV5-6 and TRBJ2-5; D gene unclear. V was pared by 0 bases and J by 2 bases, with 5 bases between. The CDR3 spans 13 residues. Germline assignment: CDR1 SGHDT and CDR2 YYEEEE. CDR3 protein: CASSLARQETQYF. Written as DNA, the CDR3 is TGTGCCAGCAGCTTGGCACGGCAAGAGACCCAGTACTTC.

This chain connects TRBV7-9 to TRBJ1-6; 7 bases align to TRBD1. The germline V gene encodes CDR1 SEHNR and CDR2 FQNEAQ (reference sequence). The CDR3 runs 15 residues. The V gene end was trimmed by 4 bases and the J gene end by 4 bases; junction bases not matched to a gene: 4. The CDR3 region has the DNA TGTGCCAGCAGCTCGACAGGGCCATATAATTCACCCCTCCACTTT. Residues: CASSSTGPYNSPLHF.

DNA for the CDR3: TGTGCCAGCAGCCTGTTCGGGACAGGGGCCTCCGAGCAGTACTTC. The encoded protein is CASSLFGTGASEQYF. This chain links TRBV3-1 (or the pseudogene TRBV3-2) with TRBJ2-7; 10 nucleotides align to TRBD1. Germline V lookup: CDR1 LGHDT, CDR2 YNNKEL (reference sequence). The CDR3 extends over 15 amino acids. Losses at the gene ends were 4 bases for V and 6 bases for J; bases not matched to a gene: 9.

In its sample, this clone was seen once. The chain employs TRBV28 and TRBJ2-1; TRBD1 agrees at 7 bases. CDR1 and CDR2 (germline): MDHEN, SYDVKM. V shed 2 bases, J shed 5 bases, and the junction held 0 bases outside the gene matches. The CDR3 totals 13 residues. The chain's CDR3 is CASSLGTDNEQFF. The CDR3, as DNA: TGTGCCAGCAGTTTAGGGACAGACAATGAGCAGTTCTTC.

V usage is TRBV9 and J usage is TRBJ2-3, with no clear D. V shed 5 bases and J shed 1 base, with 8 bases lying between them. CDR1 and CDR2 (germline): SGDLS, YYNGEE. The CDR3 contains 13 residues. The CDR3 loop is CASSGMGTDTQYF. CDR3 in DNA: TGTGCCAGCAGTGGCATGGGCACAGATACGCAGTATTTT.

The chain joins TRBV7-2 to TRBJ1-4; D unclear. The germline V and J ends were trimmed by 2 bases and 2 bases, with 9 bases remaining between them. The CDR3 spans 15 residues. Germline loops: CDR1 SGHTA, CDR2 FQGNSA. In DNA form, the CDR3 reads TGTGCCAGCAGCTTAAAAGTGGCTACTAATGAAAAACTGTTTTTT. It translates to CASSLKVATNEKLFF.

V is TRBV12-3 or TRBV12-4 and J is TRBJ2-7; 9 nucleotides agree with TRBD2. This CDR3 has 13 residues. Trimming removed 2 bases from V and 5 bases from J; junction bases left unmatched: 1. The DNA of the CDR3 is TGTGCCAGCAGTTTAAGACTAGCGGACGAGCAGTACTTC. Translated, it gives CASSLRLADEQYF.

This chain links TRBV10-2 with TRBJ1-5; no definite D call. The V gene lost 5 bases and the J gene lost 4 bases, with 9 bases spanning the gap. Per the germline V gene, CDR1 is WSHSY and CDR2 is SAAADI. The CDR3 has 13 residues. The CDR3: CASSPNLNQPQHF. The CDR3 region has the DNA TGCGCCAGCAGTCCCAATTTGAATCAGCCCCAGCATTTT.